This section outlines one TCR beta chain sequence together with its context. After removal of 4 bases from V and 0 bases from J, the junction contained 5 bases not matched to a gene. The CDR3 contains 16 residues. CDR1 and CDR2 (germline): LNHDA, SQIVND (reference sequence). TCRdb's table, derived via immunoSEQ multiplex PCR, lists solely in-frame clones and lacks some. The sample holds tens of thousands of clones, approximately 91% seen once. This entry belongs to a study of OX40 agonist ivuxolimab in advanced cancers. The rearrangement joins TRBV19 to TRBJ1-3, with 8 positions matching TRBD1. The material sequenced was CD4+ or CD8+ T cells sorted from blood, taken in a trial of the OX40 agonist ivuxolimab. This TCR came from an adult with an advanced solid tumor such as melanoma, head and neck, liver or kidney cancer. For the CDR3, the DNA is TGTGCCAGTAGTACCCAGGGGGCGAGCTCTGGAAACACCATATATTTT. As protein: CASSTQGASSGNTIYF.